This TCR beta chain was sequenced in a study of shared clonotypes between healthy human individuals (TCRdb year 2020). As for the study more broadly: The cohort comprised a couple of women and a few men aged 18 to 49 years. For each donor, three plates each were used for CD4 naive and CD4 memory, two plates were used for CD8 naive, and one plate was used for CD8 memory. To estimate repertoire size and how much clonotype sharing occurs between individuals, the study deeply sequenced the blood TCR repertoires of roughly 5 healthy adults. To increase sequencing depth and limit assay-specific biases, TCR repertoire library preparation and sequencing were carried out by different laboratories using diverse techniques. Between about 0.8 and 9.5 billion PBMCs per donor were obtained by leukapheresis.

The CDR3 runs 13 amino acids, cysteine and phenylalanine included. Kept here is only the CDR3 DNA, which spans 39 bases and is read in frame from base 1. V and J lose 4 bases and 0 bases, and a span of 6 bases separates them. Taken from the germline V gene, the CDR1 and CDR2 loops are KGHSH and LQKENI. TCR CDR3 regions were amplified from genomic DNA by multiplex PCR using the deep immunoSEQ assay. Extracted genomic DNA from each cell subset was spread evenly across all wells of several immunoSEQ 96-well plates, with each plate serving as a replicate. For sorted subsets, 150 to 250 ng genomic DNA, equal to some 28,000 T cell genomes, was loaded into each replicate PCR. Purified libraries were quantified with a Qubit 3.0 fluorometer, sized on a Bioanalyzer 2100, and re-quantified with the KAPA Library Quantification kit. Every immunoSEQ 96-well plate was sequenced on a dedicated single-read 150-cycle Illumina NextSeq 550 flow cell. The source study handled its data this way. Because only junctional sequences without quality scores were contained in the immunoSEQ output, filtering matching that applied to full-length reads could not be performed. Sequences were annotated with PyIR, a Python wrapper for IgBLAST v1.9, using IMGT germline references to assign V/J genes and CDR3. Reads with weak V/J assignments (E-value above 1e-6), missing CDR3, stop codons, out-of-frame junctions, or ambiguous translated residues were removed. V3J clonotypes were defined as sequences sharing an identical inferred V gene, J gene, and CDR3 amino acid sequence. The percentage overlap between two repertoires was calculated by dividing the number of shared unique clonotypes by the size of the smaller repertoire. RTK rarefaction, the Chao1 estimator, and Recon v2.1 estimates of unobserved clonotypes were used to assess repertoire richness. For all TCRbeta clonotypes obtained by the gDNA method from a handful of donors, generation probabilities were computed with OLGA. In TCRdb, the immuneACCESS table is reduced to in-frame sequences with V and J assigned. These tables do not hold every clone; where another copy was compared, an unresolved V gene accounts for under half, and the others remain unexplained. That table is the source of V, J and clone size, and D and trimming were worked out from the DNA. The sample yields fewer than 1.6 million clones; 98% to 99% were counted once. Roughly 0.36% of the sample is taken by the ten largest.

The donors were healthy, HIV-negative adults who had no recently reported acute infections or vaccinations. Only Caucasian adults living in Nashville, Tennessee, USA were represented among the donors. CD4+ T cells were enriched through magnetic negative selection, after which naive cells were positively selected on CD45RA and the remaining negative fraction served as the memory subset. Blood was collected by leukapheresis, and PBMCs were isolated by Ficoll-Histopaque density gradient centrifugation and then cryopreserved in liquid nitrogen vapor phase. Purity and quantity of every magnetically sorted T cell population were checked by analytical flow cytometry. From each sorted fraction, genomic DNA was isolated and quantified by UV absorbance on a Nanodrop 2000c. With respect to this clone: Its antigen specificity is not known. Per-base quality was not reported, and no clone a single base away is much larger than it.

General study outcomes and caveats: Larger estimated clonotype richness was generally found for naive subsets than for memory subsets. Compared with non-shared clonotypes, clonotypes shared by all four sorted-subset donors had higher generation probabilities. Across a handful of donors, approximately 4.6% of naive CD4, roughly 3.4% of naive CD8, about 2.3% of memory CD4, and roughly 0.4% of memory CD8 clonotypes were shared. Incomplete sequencing was indicated by rarefaction of sorted-subset datasets, despite the large sequencing depth. Sampling was limited to blood, and TCR repertoires in tissue likely differ from TCR repertoires in blood. The small number of donors limited the genetic and exposure-history diversity represented. Pairwise subsampling led to the expectation that sequencing depth would affect the degree of clonotype sharing among donors.

The sequencing input was naive CD4+ T cells sorted from blood. The label giving this sample's cell subset or site can be read as: CD45RA+ positively selected. The clonotype was recovered from a man in his thirties or forties in good health. The rearranged segments are TRBV18 and TRBJ1-1; the D segment cannot be called with confidence. The CDR3 here reads CASSLHVNTEAFF. The DNA sequence is TGTGCCAGCTCACTACACGTGAACACTGAAGCTTTCTTT.